These 26 T cell receptor beta chains share one sample of origin, sequenced in a study of cytomegalovirus exposure and HLA in healthy donors (dated by TCRdb to between 2016 and 2019). Library preparation was by the immunoSEQ multiplex PCR assay. The multiplex PCR relied on a mix of 60 forward primers for TCR Vbeta segments and 13 reverse primers for TCR Jbeta segments. This immuneACCESS table, as held by TCRdb, lists in-frame sequences with V and J called but not all clones. Of the missing ones, under half trace to an unresolved V gene in checked studies; the others have no known cause. The sample data list 100,000 to 150,000 clones, and 74% of these were observed just once. Together, the top ten hold around 3.9% of the sample. Specimen: PBMCs. These receptors were taken from a woman aged 45-65 years in good health and CMV-seropositive.

V gene TRBV4-1 combines with J gene TRBJ2-5; D not resolved. Germline V lookup: CDR1 MGHRA, CDR2 YSYEKL. The CDR3 runs 14 residues. The V end was cut by 1 base, the J end by 7 bases, with 13 bases between. This CDR3 is CASSQAVQVGTQYF. As DNA, the CDR3 is TGCGCCAGCAGCCAAGCGGTCCAGGTTGGGACCCAGTACTTC.

The sample holds a few counts of this clone. The chain has TRBV28 and TRBJ1-6, with no clear D. CDR3 length: 13 amino acids. Germline V gives CDR1 MDHEN, CDR2 SYDVKM. Deletions cut 3 bases from V and 8 bases from J, with 8 bases between. CDR3 coding DNA: TGTGCCAGCAGTTTTTTGGGAGATTCACCCCTCCACTTT. Amino acid sequence: CASSFLGDSPLHF. The whole variable domain, remainder taken from reference TRBV28 and TRBJ1-6, is DVKVTQSSRYLVKRTGEKVFLECVQDMDHENMFWYRQDPGLGLRLIYFSYDVKMKEKGDIPEGYSVSREKKERFSLILESASTNQTSMYLCASSFLGDSPLHFGNGTRLTVT.

This chain's CDR3 is CASSMRRDTQYF. The CDR3 DNA reads TGTGCCAGTAGTATGAGGAGGGATACGCAGTATTTT. V usage is TRBV19 and J usage is TRBJ2-3, with a weak D call TRBD2 (5 bases). The CDR3 is 12 residues long. Trimming stripped 3 bases from V and 6 bases from J, with 7 bases between. Per the germline V gene, CDR1 is LNHDA and CDR2 is SQIVND (reference sequence).

This clone showed up just once. The chain carries TRBV2 and TRBJ2-4; TRBD2 agrees at 8 bases. The V gene's germline CDR1 is SNHLY and CDR2 FYNNEI. The CDR3 extends over 13 amino acids. V dropped 5 bases and J dropped 8; count of bases not matched to a gene: 5. The CDR3 here is CASSLAGRDIQYF. Written as DNA, the CDR3 is TGTGCCAGCAGTTTAGCGGGGCGAGACATTCAGTACTTC.

The chain has TRBV6-5 and TRBJ2-3; D call uncertain. The CDR3 runs 16 residues. V was clipped by 0 bases and J by 1 base, with 11 bases between them. Per germline, CDR1 MNHEY and CDR2 SVGAGI. The CDR3 sequence: CASSYSADWGTDTQYF. In DNA, the CDR3 is TGTGCCAGCAGTTACTCAGCCGACTGGGGCACAGATACGCAGTATTTT.

The chain carries TRBV10-3 and TRBJ2-3, with D uncertain. V lost 3 bases and J lost 8, with 12 bases in between. Germline V CDR1 and CDR2: ENHRY, SYGVKD. CDR3 length: 13 amino acids. The CDR3 is CAISDDKEATQYF. The CDR3 nucleotides read TGTGCCATCAGTGATGACAAAGAAGCTACGCAGTATTTT.

The chain combines TRBV6-6 with TRBJ1-3, with 7 nucleotides matching TRBD1. V lost 0 bases and J lost 6; bases outside the gene matches: 5. The CDR3 is 15 amino acids. The germline V gene encodes CDR1 MNHNY and CDR2 SVGAGI (reference sequence). CDR3 nucleotides: TGTGCCAGCAGTTACTCACAGGGGAGTACAAACACCATATATTTT. Its protein product is CASSYSQGSTNTIYF.

This clone was observed once. V usage is TRBV4-1 and J usage is TRBJ1-4; 10 nucleotides agree with TRBD1. The CDR3 consists of 16 residues. The germline CDR1 and CDR2 sequences are MGHRA and YSYEKL. V gave up 4 bases and J gave up 6 bases; unmatched junction bases: 8. The CDR3 sequence is CASSRPLGQGYEKLFF. The CDR3 DNA reads as TGCGCCAGCAGCCGCCCATTGGGACAGGGGTATGAAAAACTGTTTTTT.

The chain employs TRBV25-1 and TRBJ2-7; a weak D match, TRBD1 (5 bases). CDR3 length equals 14 residues. V gave up 6 bases and J gave up 2 bases, with 14 bases separating them. CDR1 and CDR2 from the germline V gene are MGHDK and SYGVNS. CDR3 sequence reads: CASSRQGTPYEQYF. As DNA, the CDR3 is TGTGCCAGCAGCCGGCAGGGTACCCCCTACGAGCAGTACTTC.

This CDR3 is CAWTGSSDQPQHF. DNA for the CDR3: TGTGCCTGGACAGGCTCTTCAGATCAGCCCCAGCATTTT. The chain recombines TRBV30 with TRBJ1-5; no definite D call. V lost 4 bases to trimming and J lost 5 bases, with 12 bases between them. Germline assignment: CDR1 GTSNPN and CDR2 SVGIG (reference sequence). This CDR3 comprises 13 residues. The complete variable domain, with remaining parts taken from reference TRBV30 and TRBJ1-5, reads SQTIHQWPATLVQPVGSPLSLECTVEGTSNPNLYWYRQAAGRGLQLLFYSVGIGQISSEVPQNLSASRPQDRQFILSSKKLLLSDSGFYLCAWTGSSDQPQHFGDGTRLSIL.

In its sample, this clone was seen a few times. The chain is built from TRBV15 and TRBJ2-5; 9 nucleotides line up with TRBD1. There are 16 residues in the CDR3. In germline, CDR1 is LNHNV, CDR2 YYDKDF (reference sequence). J was trimmed by 6 bases and V by 0 bases; bases with no gene match: 8. CDR3 region: CATSREFQQGAKTQYF. CDR3 nucleotide sequence: TGTGCCACCAGCAGAGAGTTCCAACAGGGGGCGAAGACCCAGTACTTC.

The rearrangement joins TRBV10-3 to TRBJ1-2, with a tentative D call TRBD1 (5 bases). Germline CDR1 ENHRY, CDR2 SYGVKD. With 5 bases removed from V and 3 bases from J, the gap between germline ends came to 13 bases. The CDR3 covers 14 residues. Here the CDR3 reads CAISQQGVDYGYTF. The CDR3 DNA is TGTGCCATCAGTCAGCAGGGTGTGGACTATGGCTACACCTTC.

The chain carries TRBV6-5 and TRBJ2-1, with 9 bases aligning to TRBD1. This CDR3 is built from 15 residues. CDR1 is MNHEY and CDR2 is SVGAGI in the germline V gene. With V trimmed by 0 bases and J by 8 bases, 5 bases remained unmatched. The CDR3 reads CASSYSSGQGYEQFF. The CDR3 DNA sequence: TGTGCCAGCAGTTACTCATCCGGACAGGGGTATGAGCAGTTCTTC.

This clone turned up a few times. The V and J genes are TRBV6-5 and TRBJ1-6; D perhaps matches TRBD1 (6 bases). The V end was cut by 4 bases, the J end by 4 bases, with 8 bases between. Germline V gene data show CDR1 as MNHEY and CDR2 as SVGAGI. The CDR3 totals 14 residues. The CDR3 DNA reads as TGTGCCAGCAGTTCGGACAGATATAATTCACCCCTCCACTTT. Protein: CASSSDRYNSPLHF.

The chain employs TRBV11-2 and TRBJ2-3, with TRBD2 identical over 7 bases. Germline V gives CDR1 SGHAT, CDR2 FQNNGV. CDR3 length: 14 amino acids. V shed 5 bases and J 5 bases; nucleotides not matched to a gene: 7. CDR3 amino acids: CASSARLAGDTQYF. The CDR3 DNA follows: TGTGCCAGCAGCGCCAGACTAGCAGGAGATACGCAGTATTTT.

The chain employs TRBV29-1 and TRBJ1-1, with D possibly being TRBD1 (6 bases). Trimming stripped 6 bases from V and 1 base from J, with 15 bases between. Germline CDR1 reads SQVTM; CDR2 reads ANQGSEA. CDR3 size: 14 residues. The CDR3 sequence: CSVSGGGRNTEAFF. CDR3 sequence (DNA): TGCAGCGTATCGGGTGGGGGCCGGAACACTGAAGCTTTCTTT.

The rearrangement uses TRBV19 and TRBJ1-5; 10 bases fit TRBD1. J lost 2 bases, V lost 4 bases, and 5 bases had no gene match. Germline values: CDR1 LNHDA, CDR2 SQIVND (reference sequence). This CDR3 is built from 16 residues. As DNA, the CDR3 is TGTGCCAGTAGTACCGAAGGGACAGGGGGCAATCAGCCCCAGCATTTT. Translated, it gives CASSTEGTGGNQPQHF.

This clone was detected only a few times. The rearrangement links TRBV15 to TRBJ2-3; maybe TRBD1 (5 bases). V was cut by 3 bases and J by 10 bases, with 8 bases left in between. Looked up from germline, CDR1 is LNHNV and CDR2 is YYDKDF (reference sequence). CDR3 length: 11 amino acids. The chain's CDR3 is CATSRGLAQYF. The CDR3 DNA follows: TGTGCCACCAGCAGGGGGCTGGCGCAGTATTTT.

The V and J genes are TRBV7-6 and TRBJ1-5; D is unclear. The V end lost 6 bases, the J end lost 5 bases, and 11 bases lay between the germline ends. Germline V gives CDR1 SGHVS, CDR2 FNYEAQ. The CDR3 runs to 13 residues. The CDR3 bases are TGTGCCAGCAGGGCTCGATCCGATCAGCCCCAGCATTTT. It yields the protein CASRARSDQPQHF. Full variable domain (remainder filled in from reference TRBV7-6 and TRBJ1-5): GAGVSQSPRYKVTKRGQDVALRCDPISGHVSLYWYRQALGQGPEFLTYFNYEAQQDKSGLPNDRFSAERPEGSISTLTIQRTEQRDSAMYRCASRARSDQPQHFGDGTRLSIL.

This clone came up a few times. The CDR3 DNA reads as TGTGCCAGCAGTCCACGGACAGTAACTAAGGAGACCCAGTACTTC. Translated: CASSPRTVTKETQYF. The chain employs TRBV28 and TRBJ2-5, with a possible D match to TRBD1 (6 bases). V shed 5 bases and J shed 5 bases, with 18 bases lying between them. CDR3 length: 15 amino acids. CDR1 and CDR2 from the germline V gene are MDHEN and SYDVKM. The variable domain in full, completed from reference TRBV28 and TRBJ2-5, reads DVKVTQSSRYLVKRTGEKVFLECVQDMDHENMFWYRQDPGLGLRLIYFSYDVKMKEKGDIPEGYSVSREKKERFSLILESASTNQTSMYLCASSPRTVTKETQYFGPGTRLLVL.

The CDR3 sequence is CASSLLIGGGENEQFF. The DNA of the CDR3 is TGTGCCAGCAGCTTACTCATTGGCGGGGGGGAGAATGAGCAGTTCTTC. The chain carries TRBV5-4 and TRBJ2-1; 9 bases agree with TRBD2. There are 16 residues in the CDR3. Trimming at V came to 2 bases and at J to 7 bases, leaving 10 bases not matched to a gene. CDR1 is SGHNT, CDR2 YYREEE, per germline (reference sequence). The full variable domain, rest sourced from reference TRBV5-4 and TRBJ2-1, is ETGVTQSPTHLIKTRGQQVTLRCSSQSGHNTVSWYQQALGQGPQFIFQYYREEENGRGNFPPRFSGLQFPNYSSELNVNALELDDSALYLCASSLLIGGGENEQFFGPGTRLTVL.

The rearrangement joins TRBV4-1 to TRBJ2-7; 13 nucleotides match TRBD2. Trimming removed 3 bases from V and 2 bases from J; junction bases left unmatched: 1. The CDR3 spans 15 residues. Germline CDR1 reads MGHRA; CDR2 reads YSYEKL. The DNA of the CDR3 is TGCGCCAGCAGCCAGACTAGCGGGGGGCCCTACGAGCAGTACTTC. The encoded protein is CASSQTSGGPYEQYF.

V and J are TRBV19 and TRBJ2-5; D perhaps matches TRBD1 (6 bases). Judging by the DNA end, TRBJ2-7 fits better; the J call may be wrong. The CDR3 covers 14 residues. CDR1 is LNHDA and CDR2 is SQIVND in the germline V gene (reference sequence). The CDR3 DNA follows: TGTGCCAGTAGTGGTTCCGGACAGACCTACGAGCAGTACTTC. It encodes CASSGSGQTYEQYF.

The genes are TRBV7-9 and TRBJ2-5; TRBD1 agrees at 9 bases. The junction had 4 bases not matched to a gene; V was cut back by 5 bases and J by 3 bases. Per the germline V gene, CDR1 is SEHNR and CDR2 is FQNEAQ (reference sequence). The CDR3 is 14 residues long. CDR3 region: CASSVDRGKETQYF. The CDR3 DNA follows: TGTGCCAGCAGCGTGGACAGGGGTAAAGAGACCCAGTACTTC. The whole variable domain, filled in from reference TRBV7-9 and TRBJ2-5, reads DTGVSQNPRHKITKRGQNVTFRCDPISEHNRLYWYRQTLGQGPEFLTYFQNEAQLEKSRLLSDRFSAERPKGSFSTLEIQRTEQGDSAMYLCASSVDRGKETQYFGPGTRLLVL.

V is TRBV2 and J is TRBJ1-2; TRBD1 agrees at 10 bases. Germline V gene sequence: CDR1 SNHLY, CDR2 FYNNEI. Losses at the gene ends were 5 bases for V and 0 bases for J; bases not matched to a gene: 3. This CDR3 contains 15 residues. CDR3 region: CASSQDRGSNYGYTF. The CDR3 DNA follows: TGTGCCAGCAGTCAGGACAGGGGGTCTAACTATGGCTACACCTTC.

The rearrangement uses TRBV9 and TRBJ2-1; 10 bases line up with TRBD2. Germline lookup yields CDR1 SGDLS and CDR2 YYNGEE. The CDR3 runs 15 residues. With V trimmed by 2 bases and J by 6 bases, 5 bases remained unmatched. In DNA, the CDR3 is TGTGCCAGCAGCGTGAGCGGGGGGGCTGGCAATGAGCAGTTCTTC. Its translation: CASSVSGGAGNEQFF.